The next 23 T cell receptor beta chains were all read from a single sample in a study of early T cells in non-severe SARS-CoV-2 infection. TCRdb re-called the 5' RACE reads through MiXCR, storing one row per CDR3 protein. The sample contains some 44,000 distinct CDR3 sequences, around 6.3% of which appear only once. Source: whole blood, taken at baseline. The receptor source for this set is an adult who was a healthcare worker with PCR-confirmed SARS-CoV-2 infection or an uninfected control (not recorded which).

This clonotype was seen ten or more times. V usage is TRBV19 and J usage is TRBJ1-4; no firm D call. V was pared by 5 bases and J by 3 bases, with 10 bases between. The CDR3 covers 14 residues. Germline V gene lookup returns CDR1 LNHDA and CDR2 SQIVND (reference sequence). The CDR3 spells CASSPQLSNEKLFF. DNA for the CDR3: TGTGCCAGTAGTCCGCAACTTTCTAATGAAAAACTGTTTTTT. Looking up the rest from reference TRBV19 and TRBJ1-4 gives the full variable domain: DGGITQSPKYLFRKEGQNVTLSCEQNLNHDAMYWYRQDPGQGLRLIYYSQIVNDFQKGDIAEGYSVSREKKESFPLTVTSAQKNPTAFYLCASSPQLSNEKLFFGSGTQLSVL.

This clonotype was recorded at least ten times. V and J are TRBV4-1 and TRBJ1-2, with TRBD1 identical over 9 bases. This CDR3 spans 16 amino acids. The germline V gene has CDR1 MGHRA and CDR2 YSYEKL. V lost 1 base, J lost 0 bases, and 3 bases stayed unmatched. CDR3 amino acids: CASSQAGTGSNYGYTF. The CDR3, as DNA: TGCGCCAGCAGCCAAGCCGGGACAGGGTCTAACTATGGCTACACCTTC.

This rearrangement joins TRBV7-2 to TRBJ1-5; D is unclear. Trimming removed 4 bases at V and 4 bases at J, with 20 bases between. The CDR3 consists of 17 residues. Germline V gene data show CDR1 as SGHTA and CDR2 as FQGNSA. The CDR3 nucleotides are TGTGCCAGCAGCTCGAACGGCGGCCGTCACTCAAATCAGCCCCAGCATTTT. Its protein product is CASSSNGGRHSNQPQHF.

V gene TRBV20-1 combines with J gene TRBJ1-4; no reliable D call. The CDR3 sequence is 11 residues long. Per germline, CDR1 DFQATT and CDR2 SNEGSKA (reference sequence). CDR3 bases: TGCAGGGGAGGGAGCTATGAAAAACTGTTTTTT. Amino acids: CRGGSYEKLFF.

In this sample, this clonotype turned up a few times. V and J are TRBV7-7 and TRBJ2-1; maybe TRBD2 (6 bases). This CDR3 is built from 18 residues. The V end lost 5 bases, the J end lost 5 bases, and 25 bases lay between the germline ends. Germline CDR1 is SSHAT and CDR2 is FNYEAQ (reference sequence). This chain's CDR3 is CASSPLGPGRGSNNEQFF. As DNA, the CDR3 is TGTGCCAGCAGCCCCCTAGGTCCAGGGCGGGGCTCTAACAATGAGCAGTTCTTC.

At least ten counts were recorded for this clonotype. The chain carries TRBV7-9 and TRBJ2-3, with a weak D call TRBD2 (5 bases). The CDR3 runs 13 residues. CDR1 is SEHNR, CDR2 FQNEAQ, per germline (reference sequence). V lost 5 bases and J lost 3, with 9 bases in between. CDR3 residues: CASSPVATDTQYF. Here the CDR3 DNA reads TGTGCCAGCAGCCCTGTAGCGACAGATACGCAGTATTTT.

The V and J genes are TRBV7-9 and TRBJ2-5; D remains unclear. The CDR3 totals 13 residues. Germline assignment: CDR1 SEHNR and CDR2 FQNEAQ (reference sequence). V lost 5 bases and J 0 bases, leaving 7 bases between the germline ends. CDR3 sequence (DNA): TGTGCCAGCAGCCCACCAGACCAAGAGACCCAGTACTTC. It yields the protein CASSPPDQETQYF.

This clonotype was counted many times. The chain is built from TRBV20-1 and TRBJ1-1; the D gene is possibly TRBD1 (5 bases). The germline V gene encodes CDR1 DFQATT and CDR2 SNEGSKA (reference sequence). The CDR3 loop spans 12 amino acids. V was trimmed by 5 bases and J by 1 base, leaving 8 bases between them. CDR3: CSAATGNTEAFF. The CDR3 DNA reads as TGCAGTGCTGCCACAGGGAACACTGAAGCTTTCTTT.

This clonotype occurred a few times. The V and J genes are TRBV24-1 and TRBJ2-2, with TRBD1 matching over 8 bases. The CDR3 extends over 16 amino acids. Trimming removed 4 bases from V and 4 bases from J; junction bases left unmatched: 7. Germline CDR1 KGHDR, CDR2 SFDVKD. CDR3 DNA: TGTGCCACCAGTGACCTCCGACAGGGGAGCACCGGGGAGCTGTTTTTT. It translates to CATSDLRQGSTGELFF.

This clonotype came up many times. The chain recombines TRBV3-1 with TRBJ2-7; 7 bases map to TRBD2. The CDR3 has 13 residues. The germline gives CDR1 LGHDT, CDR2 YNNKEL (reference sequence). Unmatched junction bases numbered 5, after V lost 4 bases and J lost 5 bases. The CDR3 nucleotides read TGTGCCAGCAGCCGCGGACTAGTTCACGAGCAGTACTTC. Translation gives CASSRGLVHEQYF.

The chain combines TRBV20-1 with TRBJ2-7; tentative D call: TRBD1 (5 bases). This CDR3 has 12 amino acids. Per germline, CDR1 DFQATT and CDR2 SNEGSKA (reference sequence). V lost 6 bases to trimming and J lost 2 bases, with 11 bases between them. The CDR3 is CSAPDRPYEQYF. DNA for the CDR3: TGCAGTGCACCCGACAGACCCTACGAGCAGTACTTC.

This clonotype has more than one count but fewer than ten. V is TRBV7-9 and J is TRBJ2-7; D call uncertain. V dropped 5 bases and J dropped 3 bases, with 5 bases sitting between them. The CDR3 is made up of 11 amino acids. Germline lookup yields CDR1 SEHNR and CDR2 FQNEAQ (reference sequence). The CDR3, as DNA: TGTGCCAGCAGCCCGGGCTACGAGCAGTACTTC. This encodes CASSPGYEQYF.

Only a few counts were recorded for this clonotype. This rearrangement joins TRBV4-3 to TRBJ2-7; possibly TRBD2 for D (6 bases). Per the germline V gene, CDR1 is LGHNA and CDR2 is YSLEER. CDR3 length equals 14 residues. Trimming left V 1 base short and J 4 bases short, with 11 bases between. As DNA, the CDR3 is TGCGCCAGCAGCCAAGCGACTAGTTCTTACGAGCAGTACTTC. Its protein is CASSQATSSYEQYF.

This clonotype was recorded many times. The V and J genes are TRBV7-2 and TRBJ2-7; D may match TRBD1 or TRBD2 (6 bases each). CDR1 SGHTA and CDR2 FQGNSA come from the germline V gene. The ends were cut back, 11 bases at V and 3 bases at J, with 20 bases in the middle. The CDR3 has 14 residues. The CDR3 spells CASQLGGALYEQYF. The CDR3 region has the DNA TGTGCCTCACAGCTCGGGGGCGCGCTCTACGAGCAGTACTTC.

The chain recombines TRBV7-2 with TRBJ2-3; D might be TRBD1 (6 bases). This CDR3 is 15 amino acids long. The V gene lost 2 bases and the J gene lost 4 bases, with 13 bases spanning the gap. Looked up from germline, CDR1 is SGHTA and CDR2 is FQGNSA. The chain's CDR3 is CASSLRLGGADTQYF. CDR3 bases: TGTGCCAGCAGCTTAAGGCTAGGGGGTGCAGATACGCAGTATTTT.

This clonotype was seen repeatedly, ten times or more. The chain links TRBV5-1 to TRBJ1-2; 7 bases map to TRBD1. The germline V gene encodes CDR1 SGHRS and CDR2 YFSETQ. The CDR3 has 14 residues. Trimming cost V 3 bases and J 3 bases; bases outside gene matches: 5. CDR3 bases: TGCGCCAGCAGCTCTACAGGGGACGACTATGGCTACACCTTC. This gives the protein CASSSTGDDYGYTF.

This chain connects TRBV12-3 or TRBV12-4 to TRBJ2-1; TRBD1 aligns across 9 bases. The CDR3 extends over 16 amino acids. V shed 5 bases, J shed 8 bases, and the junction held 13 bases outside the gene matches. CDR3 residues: CASSSPPGQGVYEQFF. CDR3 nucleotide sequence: TGTGCCAGCAGTAGCCCCCCGGGACAGGGCGTCTATGAGCAGTTCTTC.

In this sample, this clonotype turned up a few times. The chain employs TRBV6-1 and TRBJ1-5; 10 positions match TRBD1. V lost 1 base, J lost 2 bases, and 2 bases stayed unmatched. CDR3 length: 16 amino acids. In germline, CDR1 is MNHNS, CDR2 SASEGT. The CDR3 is CASSEETGGGNQPQHF. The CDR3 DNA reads TGTGCCAGCAGTGAAGAGACAGGGGGCGGCAATCAGCCCCAGCATTTT.

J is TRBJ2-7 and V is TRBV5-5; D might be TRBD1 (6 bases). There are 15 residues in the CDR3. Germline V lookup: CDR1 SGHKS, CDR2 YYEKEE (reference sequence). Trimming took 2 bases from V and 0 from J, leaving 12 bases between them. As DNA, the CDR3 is TGTGCCAGCAGCTTCGGGCCGGACAGCTCCTACGAGCAGTACTTC. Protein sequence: CASSFGPDSSYEQYF.

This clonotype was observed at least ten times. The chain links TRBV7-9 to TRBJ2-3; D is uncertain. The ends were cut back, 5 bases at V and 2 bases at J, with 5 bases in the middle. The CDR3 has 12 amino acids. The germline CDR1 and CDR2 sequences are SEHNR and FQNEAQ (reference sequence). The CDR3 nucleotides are TGTGCCAGCAGCGGGGACACAGATACGCAGTATTTT. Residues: CASSGDTDTQYF.

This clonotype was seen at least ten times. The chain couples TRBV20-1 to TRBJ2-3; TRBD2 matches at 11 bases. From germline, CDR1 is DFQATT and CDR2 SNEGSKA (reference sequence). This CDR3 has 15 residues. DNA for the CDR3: TGCAGACCCCTAGCGGGGGGCCTCAGCACAGATACGCAGTATTTT. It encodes CRPLAGGLSTDTQYF.

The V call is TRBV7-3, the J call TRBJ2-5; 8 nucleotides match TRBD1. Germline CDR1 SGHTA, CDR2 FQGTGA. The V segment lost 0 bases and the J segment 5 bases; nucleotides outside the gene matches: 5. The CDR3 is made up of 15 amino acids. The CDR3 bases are TGTGCCAGCAGCTTAACAGGCAGGGGGCGGGAGACCCAGTACTTC. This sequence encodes CASSLTGRGRETQYF.

The CDR3 bases are TGTGCCAGCAGTCCAGGGAGACGGGGGAGCAATCAGCCCCAGCATTTT. It translates to CASSPGRRGSNQPQHF. V usage is TRBV6-6 and J usage is TRBJ1-5, with D possibly TRBD1 on 5 matching bases. CDR3 length: 16 amino acids. Germline CDR1 and CDR2: MNHNY and SVGAGI (reference sequence). V was trimmed by 5 bases and J by 1 base, leaving 15 bases between them.